The subject of this entry is one TCR beta chain. Method: immunoSEQ multiplex PCR; TCRdb's copy keeps in-frame clones and lacks some. Of about 93,000 clones in the sample, around 95% were seen once. The CDR3 covers 15 residues. The germline V gene encodes CDR1 SGHVS and CDR2 FQNEAQ. V was pared by 3 bases and J by 6 bases, with 7 bases of the junction left unmatched. This sample is part of a study of technical replicates of blood from a few donors. The clonotype was recovered from a human donor in good health. The J gene is TRBJ2-7, the V gene TRBV7-8, with 11 bases aligning to TRBD2. Input material: T cells isolated from PBMCs. The CDR3 bases are TGTGCCAGCAGCTTGTATAGCGGGAGGGCCTCCGAGCAGTACTTC. Its protein is CASSLYSGRASEQYF.